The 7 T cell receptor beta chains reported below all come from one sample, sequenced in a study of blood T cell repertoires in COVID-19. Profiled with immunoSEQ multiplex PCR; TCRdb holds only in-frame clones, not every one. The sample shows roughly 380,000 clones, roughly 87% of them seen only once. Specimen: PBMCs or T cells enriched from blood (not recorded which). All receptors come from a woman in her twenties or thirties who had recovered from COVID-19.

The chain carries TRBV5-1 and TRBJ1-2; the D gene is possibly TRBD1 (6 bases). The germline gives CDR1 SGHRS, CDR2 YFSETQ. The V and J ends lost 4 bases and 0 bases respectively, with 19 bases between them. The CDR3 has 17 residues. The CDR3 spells CASSPTHPGVANYGYTF. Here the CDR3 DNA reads TGCGCCAGCAGCCCAACCCACCCAGGGGTAGCTAACTATGGCTACACCTTC.

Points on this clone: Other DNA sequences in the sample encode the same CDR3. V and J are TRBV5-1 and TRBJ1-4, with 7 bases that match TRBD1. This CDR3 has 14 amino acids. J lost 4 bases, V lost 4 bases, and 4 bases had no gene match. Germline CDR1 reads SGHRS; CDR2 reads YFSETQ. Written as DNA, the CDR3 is TGCGCCAGCAGCCCGGGACAGCTTAATGAAAAACTGTTTTTT. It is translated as CASSPGQLNEKLFF.

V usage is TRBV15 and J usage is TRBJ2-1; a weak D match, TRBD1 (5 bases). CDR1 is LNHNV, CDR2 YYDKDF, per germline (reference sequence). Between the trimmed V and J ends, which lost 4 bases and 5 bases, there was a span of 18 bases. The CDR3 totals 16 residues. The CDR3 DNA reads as TGTGCCACCAGCAAAGGGCGGACAACAGGAGACAATGAGCAGTTCTTC. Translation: CATSKGRTTGDNEQFF.

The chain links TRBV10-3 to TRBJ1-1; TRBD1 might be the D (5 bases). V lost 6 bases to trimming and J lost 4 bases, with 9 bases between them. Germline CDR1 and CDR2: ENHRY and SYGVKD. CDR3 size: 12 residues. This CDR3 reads CAISRDSTEAFF. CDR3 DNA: TGTGCCATCAGCCGCGACAGCACTGAAGCTTTCTTT.

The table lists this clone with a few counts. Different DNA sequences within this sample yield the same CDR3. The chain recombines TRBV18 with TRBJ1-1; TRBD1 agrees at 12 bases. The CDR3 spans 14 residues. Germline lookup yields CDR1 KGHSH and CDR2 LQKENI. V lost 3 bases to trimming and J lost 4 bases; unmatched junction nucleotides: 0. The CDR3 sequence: CASSPGQGATEAFF. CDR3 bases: TGTGCCAGCTCACCGGGACAGGGGGCCACTGAAGCTTTCTTT. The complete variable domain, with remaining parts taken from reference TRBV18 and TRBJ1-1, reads NAGVMQNPRHLVRRRGQEARLRCSPMKGHSHVYWYRQLPEEGLKFMVYLQKENIIDESGMPKERFSAEFPKEGPSILRIQQVVRGDSAAYFCASSPGQGATEAFFGQGTRLTVV.

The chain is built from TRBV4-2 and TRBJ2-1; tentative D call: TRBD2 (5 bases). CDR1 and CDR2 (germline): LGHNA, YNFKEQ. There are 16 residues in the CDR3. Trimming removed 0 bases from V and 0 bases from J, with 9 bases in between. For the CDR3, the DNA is TGTGCCAGCAGCCAAGACGGGGTGAGCTCCTACAATGAGCAGTTCTTC. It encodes CASSQDGVSSYNEQFF.

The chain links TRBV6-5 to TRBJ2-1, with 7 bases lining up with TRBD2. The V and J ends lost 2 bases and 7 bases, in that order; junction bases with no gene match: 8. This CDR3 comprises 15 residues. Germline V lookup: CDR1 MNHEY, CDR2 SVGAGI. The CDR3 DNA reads TGTGCCAGCAGTTACACAACCCCGGGGGGAAATGAGCAGTTCTTC. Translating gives CASSYTTPGGNEQFF.